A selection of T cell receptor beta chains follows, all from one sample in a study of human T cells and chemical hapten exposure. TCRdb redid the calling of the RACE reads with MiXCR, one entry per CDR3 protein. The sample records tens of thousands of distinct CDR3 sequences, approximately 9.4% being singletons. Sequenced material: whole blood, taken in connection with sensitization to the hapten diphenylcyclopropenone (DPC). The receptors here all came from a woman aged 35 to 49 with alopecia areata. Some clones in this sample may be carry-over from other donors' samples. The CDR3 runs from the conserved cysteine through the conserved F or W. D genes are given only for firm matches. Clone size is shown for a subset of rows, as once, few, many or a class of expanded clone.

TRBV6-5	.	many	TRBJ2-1	TGTGCCAGCAGCTACCGCGGGGTCCTGGGAGGTGAGCAGTTCTTC	CASSYRGVLGGEQFF
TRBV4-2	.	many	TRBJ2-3	TGTGCCAGCAGCCAAGTGTTGGCAGATACGCAGTATTTT	CASSQVLADTQYF
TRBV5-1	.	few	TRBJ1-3	TGCGCCAGCAGCATCCAGGGTGCTGGAAACACCATATATTTT	CASSIQGAGNTIYF
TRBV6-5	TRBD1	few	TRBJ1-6	TGTGCCAGCAGTTACTCCGGACAGGACAGCTCCTATAATTCACCCCTCCACTTT	CASSYSGQDSSYNSPLHF
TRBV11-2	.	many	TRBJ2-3	TGTGCCAGCAGCTTAGATCGCGGAAGCACGCAGTATTTT	CASSLDRGSTQYF
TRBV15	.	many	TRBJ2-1	TGTGCCACCCACGGGTACGGGGGTTACAATGAGCAGTTCTTC	CATHGYGGYNEQFF
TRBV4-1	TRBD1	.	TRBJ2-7	TGCGCCAGCAGCCAAGTTCCGGGACAGGGGGCTCGGGAGCAGTACTTC	CASSQVPGQGAREQYF
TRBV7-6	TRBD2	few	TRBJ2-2	TGTGCCAGCAGCTTACGGAGCGGGGGGGCCGGACCGAACACCGGGGAGCTGTTTTTT	CASSLRSGGAGPNTGELFF
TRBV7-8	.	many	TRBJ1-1	TGTGCCAGCAGCTTAGGTCGGCTCGCTGAAGCTTTCTTT	CASSLGRLAEAFF
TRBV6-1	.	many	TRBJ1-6	TGTGCCAGCAGTCGGGACGGATATAATTCACCCCTCCACTTT	CASSRDGYNSPLHF
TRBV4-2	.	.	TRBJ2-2	TGTGCCAGCAGCCAAGACGCGGGGGCGCGCACCGGGGAGCTGTTTTTT	CASSQDAGARTGELFF
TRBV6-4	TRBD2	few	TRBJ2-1	TGTGCCAGCAGTAAAGGGACTAGCGGGGGGGCGAGTGAGCAGTTCTTC	CASSKGTSGGASEQFF
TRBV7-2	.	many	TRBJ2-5	TGTGCCAGCACCTGGGGGGTCCAAGAGACCCAGTACTTC	CASTWGVQETQYF
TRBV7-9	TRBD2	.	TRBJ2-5	TGTGCCAGCAGCTTAGATTCAATGGGAGGGGAGACCCAGTACTTC	CASSLDSMGGETQYF
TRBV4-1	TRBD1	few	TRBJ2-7	TGCGCCAGCAGCCAAGGGGACAGCTACGAGCAGTACTTC	CASSQGDSYEQYF
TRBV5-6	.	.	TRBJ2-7	TGTGCCAGCAGCTGGAGCAACTACGAGCAGTACTTC	CASSWSNYEQYF
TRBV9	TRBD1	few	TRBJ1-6	TGTGCCAGCAGCGCCGGACAGGGCAGACCCCTCCACTTT	CASSAGQGRPLHF
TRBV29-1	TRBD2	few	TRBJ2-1	TGCAGCGTTGAAGATCTAAGTCTAGCGGGGACCAATGAGCAGTTCTTC	CSVEDLSLAGTNEQFF
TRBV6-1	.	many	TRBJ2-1	TGTGCCAGCAGTACACCCGGGACGCCGTTCTTC	CASSTPGTPFF
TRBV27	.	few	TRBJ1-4	TGTGCCAGCAGTTTATATCCAACTAATGAAAAACTGTTTTTT	CASSLYPTNEKLFF
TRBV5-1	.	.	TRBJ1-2	TGCACCAGCAGCTTGGAGGGGCAGGGTAGGATGAGCTACACCTTC	CTSSLEGQGRMSYTF
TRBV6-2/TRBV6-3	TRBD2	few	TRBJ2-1	TGTGCCAGCAGTTACTTGAGCGGGGTTTACAATGAGCAGTTCTTC	CASSYLSGVYNEQFF
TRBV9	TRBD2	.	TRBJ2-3	TGTGCCAGCAGCGTAGCCAGCGGGGGTACAGATACGCAGTATTTT	CASSVASGGTDTQYF
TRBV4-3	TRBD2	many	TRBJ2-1	TGCGCCAGCAGCCAGATAGCGGGGGGATCCTACAATGAGCAGTTCTTC	CASSQIAGGSYNEQFF
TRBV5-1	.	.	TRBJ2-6	TGCGCCAGCAGCGGGTACTCTGGGGCCAACGTCCTGACTTTC	CASSGYSGANVLTF
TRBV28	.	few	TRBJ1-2	TGTGCCAGCAGTTTATCAGCAGGGGTCTATGGCTACACCTTC	CASSLSAGVYGYTF